This is a list of T cell receptor beta chains from one sample in a study of T cell changes during pregnancy in multiple sclerosis. Sequencing was performed with immunoSEQ multiplex PCR; in TCRdb, only in-frame clones are kept and a portion is missing. The sample lists tens of thousands of clones, 90% to 95% occurring once. The source material was peripheral blood, sampled in the second trimester of pregnancy. The receptors here all came from a female donor with multiple sclerosis, enrolled in a pregnancy study. Both conserved end residues are part of each CDR3. A D gene is named only where the DNA matches it firmly. Clone size is given for some rows only: seen once, a few or many times, or a class if the clone is expanded.

d_call,v_call,clone_size,j_call,cdr3_aa,cdr3_nt
TRBD2,TRBV11-2,.,TRBJ2-1,CASSSISGRGYNEQFF,TGTGCCAGCAGCTCCATTAGCGGGAGAGGTTACAATGAGCAGTTCTTC
TRBD2,TRBV19,.,TRBJ2-1,CASAVLAGGPSEQFF,TGTGCCAGCGCTGTGCTAGCGGGAGGGCCCAGTGAGCAGTTCTTC
.,TRBV18,.,TRBJ1-4,CASSRDGGMEKLFF,TGTGCCAGCTCACGAGACGGCGGGATGGAAAAACTGTTTTTT
TRBD1,TRBV30,.,TRBJ2-5,CAWSVRRGETQYF,TGTGCCTGGAGTGTTCGCAGGGGGGAGACCCAGTACTTC
.,TRBV19,.,TRBJ2-7,CASSIGTGSHEQYF,TGTGCCAGTAGTATCGGGACTGGGTCCCACGAGCAGTACTTC
TRBD2,TRBV5-1,.,TRBJ2-7,CASSSSPGLANHPYEQYF,TGCGCCAGCAGCTCTAGCCCGGGACTAGCGAATCACCCCTACGAGCAGTACTTC
.,TRBV30,.,TRBJ1-4,CAWTGANEKLFF,TGTGCCTGGACAGGGGCAAACGAAAAACTGTTTTTT
TRBD1,TRBV6-5,.,TRBJ2-7,CASSYSGTGNYEQYF,TGTGCCAGCAGTTACTCGGGGACAGGGAACTACGAGCAGTACTTC
TRBD2,TRBV19,.,TRBJ2-7,CASSIYQPGLAGYEQYF,TGTGCCAGTAGTATATATCAACCGGGACTAGCGGGCTACGAGCAGTACTTC
.,TRBV14,.,TRBJ1-1,CASSQGDWYTEAFF,TGTGCCAGCAGCCAGGGGGACTGGTACACTGAAGCTTTCTTT
TRBD2,TRBV6-6,few,TRBJ2-5,CASSYVLAGVETQYF,TGTGCCAGCAGTTACGTTCTAGCGGGAGTGGAGACCCAGTACTTC
TRBD2,TRBV6-1,.,TRBJ2-1,CASSDGATSANEQFF,TGTGCCAGCAGTGACGGGGCAACTAGCGCGAATGAGCAGTTCTTC
TRBD2,TRBV5-1,.,TRBJ2-1,CASSLEGLAGGLQFF,TGCGCCAGCAGCTTGGAGGGACTAGCGGGAGGTTTGCAGTTCTTC
TRBD2,TRBV30,.,TRBJ2-1,CAWSMIAGPFF,TGTGCCTGGAGTATGATAGCGGGACCGTTCTTC
TRBD1,TRBV30,.,TRBJ1-4,CACGGPQGVREKLFF,TGTGCCTGCGGGGGCCCCCAGGGGGTTCGGGAAAAACTGTTTTTT
.,TRBV6-1,.,TRBJ2-4,CASSEPPDIQYF,TGTGCCAGCAGTGAACCCCCGGACATTCAGTACTTC
TRBD2,TRBV7-2,.,TRBJ2-3,CASSLTSGSRDTQYF,TGTGCCAGCAGCTTGACTAGCGGGAGTAGAGATACGCAGTATTTT
TRBD1,TRBV11-3,.,TRBJ2-7,CASSPGKTGAYEQYF,TGTGCCAGCAGCCCCGGGAAGACAGGGGCCTACGAGCAGTACTTC
.,TRBV7-2,.,TRBJ2-2,CASSLRFDRSSTGELFF,TGTGCCAGCAGCTTACGCTTTGACAGGTCGAGTACCGGGGAGCTGTTTTTT
.,TRBV18,.,TRBJ2-4,CASSPGQKNIQYF,TGTGCCAGCTCACCTGGTCAGAAAAACATTCAGTACTTC
TRBD2,TRBV7-6,.,TRBJ2-7,CASSLSVAGGPSSEQYF,TGTGCCAGCAGCTTATCAGTAGCGGGAGGGCCCTCCTCCGAGCAGTACTTC
.,TRBV27,.,TRBJ2-5,CASSLSAVQETQYF,TGTGCCAGCAGTTTATCTGCGGTCCAAGAGACCCAGTACTTC
.,TRBV25-1,.,TRBJ1-4,CASSDAGPLREKLFF,TGTGCCAGCAGTGACGCGGGACCCTTAAGAGAAAAACTGTTTTTT
.,TRBV30,.,TRBJ1-3,CAWARAVTYSGNTIYF,TGTGCCTGGGCCAGGGCAGTTACTTACTCTGGAAACACCATATATTTT
TRBD2,TRBV25-1,.,TRBJ2-1,CASSDGFRLAGGNEQFF,TGTGCCAGCAGTGATGGTTTCAGGCTAGCGGGAGGCAATGAGCAGTTCTTC
TRBD1,TRBV2,once,TRBJ1-4,CASRETGTALQKLFF,TGTGCCAGCAGGGAGACCGGGACAGCCCTGCAAAAACTGTTTTTT
.,TRBV4-2,once,TRBJ1-3,CASSQAKGSGNTIYF,TGTGCCAGCAGCCAAGCTAAGGGGTCTGGAAACACCATATATTTT
.,TRBV2,once,TRBJ2-7,CASSEIGTGSSYEQYF,TGTGCCAGCAGTGAAATAGGAACAGGGAGCTCCTACGAGCAGTACTTC
TRBD2,TRBV6-6,.,TRBJ2-1,CASSYGTTEQFF,TGTGCCAGCAGTTACGGGACTACAGAGCAGTTCTTC
.,TRBV14,.,TRBJ1-1,CASSLTYEAEAFF,TGTGCCAGCAGCCTAACCTACGAGGCCGAAGCTTTCTTT
.,TRBV19,.,TRBJ1-4,CASSSLNEKLFF,TGTGCCAGTAGCTCCCTTAATGAAAAACTGTTTTTT
TRBD2,TRBV19,.,TRBJ2-7,CASSSGTSNEQYF,TGTGCCAGTAGTTCGGGGACTAGCAACGAGCAGTACTTC
.,TRBV6-6,.,TRBJ2-1,CASSYVRNEQFF,TGTGCCAGCAGTTACGTCCGGAATGAGCAGTTCTTC
.,TRBV21-1,.,TRBJ1-1,CASSKPYEGVNTEAFF,TGTGCCAGCAGCAAACCCTATGAAGGGGTAAACACTGAAGCTTTCTTT
TRBD2,TRBV9,once,TRBJ2-1,CASSVGSSGRPYNEQFF,TGTGCCAGCAGCGTAGGTAGTAGCGGGAGGCCCTACAATGAGCAGTTCTTC
.,TRBV19,.,TRBJ1-1,CASRTLDLGKNTEAFF,TGTGCCAGTAGGACTCTAGATCTAGGAAAGAACACTGAAGCTTTCTTT
.,TRBV7-2,.,TRBJ1-4,CASSSAGRGEKLFF,TGTGCCAGCAGCTCGGCCGGACGGGGTGAAAAACTGTTTTTT
TRBD2,TRBV27,.,TRBJ2-7,CASRPGEREEYEQYF,TGTGCCAGCAGACCCGGGGAGCGGGAGGAGTACGAGCAGTACTTC
.,TRBV11-2,.,TRBJ2-3,CASSLGGDTQYF,TGTGCCAGCAGCTTGGGGGGAGATACGCAGTATTTT
.,TRBV28,.,TRBJ1-4,CASSAPNRATNEKLFF,TGTGCCAGCAGTGCGCCTAACAGGGCAACTAATGAAAAACTGTTTTTT
.,TRBV13,once,TRBJ2-3,CASTMEGGTSTDTQYF,TGTGCCAGCACCATGGAGGGCGGTACGTCCACAGATACGCAGTATTTT
.,TRBV6-5,.,TRBJ1-4,CASSYSTASEKLFF,TGTGCCAGCAGTTACTCGACTGCGAGCGAAAAACTGTTTTTT
.,TRBV19,.,TRBJ2-1,CASSIARGRVEQFF,TGTGCCAGTAGTATAGCCAGGGGTCGGGTAGAGCAGTTCTTC
TRBD1,TRBV5-8,.,TRBJ2-5,CASSLGTGDQETQYF,TGTGCCAGCAGCCTGGGGACAGGGGACCAAGAGACCCAGTACTTC
TRBD2,TRBV27,.,TRBJ2-7,CASAPGLGSYEQYF,TGTGCCAGCGCTCCGGGACTAGGCTCCTACGAGCAGTACTTC
TRBD1,TRBV19,once,TRBJ1-5,CASTPRGQGSGGSNQPQHF,TGTGCCAGTACCCCTCGGGGACAGGGTTCTGGTGGTAGCAATCAGCCCCAGCATTTT
.,TRBV13,.,TRBJ1-1,CASHDWTENTEAFF,TGTGCCAGCCATGATTGGACAGAGAACACTGAAGCTTTCTTT
TRBD1,TRBV9,.,TRBJ2-1,CASIRRQGAHNEQFF,TGTGCCAGCATCCGACGCCAGGGGGCCCACAATGAGCAGTTCTTC
.,TRBV10-1,.,TRBJ2-7,CASSVRDSRSEQYF,TGCGCCAGCAGTGTCCGGGACTCGCGTTCCGAGCAGTACTTC
TRBD2,TRBV4-3,.,TRBJ2-7,CASSQDRGRVSEQYF,TGCGCCAGCAGCCAAGATCGCGGGAGAGTAAGCGAGCAGTACTTC
TRBD1,TRBV28,.,TRBJ1-4,CASSGTGSGTNEKLFF,TGTGCCAGCAGCGGGACAGGGAGTGGGACTAATGAAAAACTGTTTTTT
TRBD1,TRBV4-3,.,TRBJ2-5,CASSARDSSFQETQYF,TGCGCCAGCAGCGCCCGGGACAGCAGTTTTCAAGAGACCCAGTACTTC
TRBD1,TRBV4-1,.,TRBJ2-7,CASSQGTGMIYEQYF,TGCGCCAGCAGCCAAGGGACAGGGATGATCTACGAGCAGTACTTC
.,TRBV4-2,.,TRBJ2-4,CASSDTVLGLAKNIQYF,TGTGCCAGCAGCGATACCGTCTTAGGACTAGCCAAAAACATTCAGTACTTC
.,TRBV5-1,.,TRBJ2-2,CASSLGVVSTNTGELFF,TGCGCCAGCAGCTTGGGGGTGGTTAGCACGAACACCGGGGAGCTGTTTTTT